Below, 2 T cell receptor beta chains from the same sample are listed, as sequenced in a study of CD8+CD57+ T cells in acquired aplastic anemia. Genomic DNA served as template for TCR beta VDJ and CDR3 profiling. TCRdb reanalysed the reads using MiXCR and keeps one entry per CDR3 protein. This sample has some 160,000 distinct CDR3 sequences, with 45% to 55% found just once. CD8+CD57+ cell expansion, shown by flow cytometry, had occurred in the patients selected for sequencing. Sequenced: sorted CD4+, CD8+, or CD8+CD57+ T cells (not recorded which) from PBMCs. These receptors all stem from a human donor with aplastic anemia.

J is TRBJ2-7 and V is TRBV25-1; 7 nucleotides agree with TRBD1. The junction had 7 bases not matched to a gene; V was cut back by 6 bases and J by 5 bases. The CDR3 loop spans 13 amino acids. The V gene's germline CDR1 is MGHDK and CDR2 SYGVNS. The CDR3 sequence is CASRRQGVDEQYF. CDR3 coding DNA: TGTGCCAGCAGACGACAGGGTGTAGACGAGCAGTACTTC.

This clonotype has at least ten counts. The chain employs TRBV13 and TRBJ1-6; tentatively, D is TRBD1 (6 bases). The CDR3 contains 14 residues. V was clipped by 5 bases and J by 6 bases, with 11 bases between them. From germline, CDR1 is PRHDT and CDR2 FYEKMQ (reference sequence). The CDR3 DNA reads TGTGCCAGCAGCCCCGACAGGAGTAATTCACCCCTCCACTTT. It codes for CASSPDRSNSPLHF.